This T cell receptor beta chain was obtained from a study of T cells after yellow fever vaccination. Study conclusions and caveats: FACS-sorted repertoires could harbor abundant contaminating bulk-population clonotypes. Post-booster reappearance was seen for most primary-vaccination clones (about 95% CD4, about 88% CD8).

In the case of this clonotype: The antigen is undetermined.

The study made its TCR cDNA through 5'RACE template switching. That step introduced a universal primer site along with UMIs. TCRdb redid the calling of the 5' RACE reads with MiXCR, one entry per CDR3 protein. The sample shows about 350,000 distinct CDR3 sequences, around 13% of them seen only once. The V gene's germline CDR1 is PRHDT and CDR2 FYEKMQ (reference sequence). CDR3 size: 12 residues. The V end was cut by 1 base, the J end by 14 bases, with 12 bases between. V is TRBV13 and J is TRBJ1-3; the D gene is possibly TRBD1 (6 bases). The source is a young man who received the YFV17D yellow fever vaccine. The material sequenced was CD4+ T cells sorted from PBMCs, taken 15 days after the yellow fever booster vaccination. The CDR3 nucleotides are TGTGCCAGCAGCTTAGTCGGGGGCCTCCTATATTTT. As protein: CASSLVGGLLYF.